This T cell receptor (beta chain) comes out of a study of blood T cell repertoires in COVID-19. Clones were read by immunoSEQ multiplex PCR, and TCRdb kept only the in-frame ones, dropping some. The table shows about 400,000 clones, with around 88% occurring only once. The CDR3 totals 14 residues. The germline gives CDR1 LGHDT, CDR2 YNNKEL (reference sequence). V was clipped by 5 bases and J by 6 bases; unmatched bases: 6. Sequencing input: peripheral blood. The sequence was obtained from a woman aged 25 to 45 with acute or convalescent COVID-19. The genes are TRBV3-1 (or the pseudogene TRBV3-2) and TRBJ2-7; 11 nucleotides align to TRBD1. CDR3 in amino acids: CASSFGQGASEQYF. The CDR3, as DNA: TGTGCCAGCAGCTTCGGACAGGGGGCATCCGAGCAGTACTTC.